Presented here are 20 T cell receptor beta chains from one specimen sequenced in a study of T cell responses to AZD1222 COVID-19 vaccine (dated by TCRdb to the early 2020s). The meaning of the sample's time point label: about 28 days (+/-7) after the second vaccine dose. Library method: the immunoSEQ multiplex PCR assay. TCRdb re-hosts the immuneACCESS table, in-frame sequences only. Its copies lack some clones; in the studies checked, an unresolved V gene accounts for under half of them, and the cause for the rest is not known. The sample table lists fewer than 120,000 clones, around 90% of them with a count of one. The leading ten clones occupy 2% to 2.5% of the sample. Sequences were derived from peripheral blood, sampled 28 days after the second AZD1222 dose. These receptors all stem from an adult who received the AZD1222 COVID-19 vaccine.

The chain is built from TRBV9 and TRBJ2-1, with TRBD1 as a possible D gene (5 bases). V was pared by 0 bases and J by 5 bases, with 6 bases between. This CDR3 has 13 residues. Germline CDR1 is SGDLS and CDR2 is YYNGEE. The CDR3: CASSVGQNNEQFF. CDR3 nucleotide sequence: TGTGCCAGCAGCGTAGGACAGAACAATGAGCAGTTCTTC. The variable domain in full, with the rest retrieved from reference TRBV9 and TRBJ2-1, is DSGVTQTPKHLITATGQRVTLRCSPRSGDLSVYWYQQSLDQGLQFLIQYYNGEERAKGNILERFSAQQFPDLHSELNLSSLELGDSALYFCASSVGQNNEQFFGPGTRLTVL.

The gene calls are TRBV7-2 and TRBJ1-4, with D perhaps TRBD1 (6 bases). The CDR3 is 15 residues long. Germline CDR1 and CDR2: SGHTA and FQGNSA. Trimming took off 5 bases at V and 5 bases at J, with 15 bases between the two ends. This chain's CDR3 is CASSPTGTRNEKLFF. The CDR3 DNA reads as TGTGCCAGCAGCCCCACCGGGACAAGGAATGAAAAACTGTTTTTT.

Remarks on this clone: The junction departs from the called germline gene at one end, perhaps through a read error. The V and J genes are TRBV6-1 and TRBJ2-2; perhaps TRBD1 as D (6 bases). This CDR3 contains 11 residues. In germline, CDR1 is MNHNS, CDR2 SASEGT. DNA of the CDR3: TGTGCCAGCAGTGAATTAGGGGGGCTGTTTTTT. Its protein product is CASSELGGLFF.

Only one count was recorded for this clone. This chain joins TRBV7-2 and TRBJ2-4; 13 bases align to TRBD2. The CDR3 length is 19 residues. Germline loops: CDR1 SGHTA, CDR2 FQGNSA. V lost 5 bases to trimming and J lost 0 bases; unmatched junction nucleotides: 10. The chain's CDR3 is CASSKRTSGGLIAKNIQYF. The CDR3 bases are TGTGCCAGCAGCAAAAGGACTAGCGGGGGCCTAATAGCCAAAAACATTCAGTACTTC.

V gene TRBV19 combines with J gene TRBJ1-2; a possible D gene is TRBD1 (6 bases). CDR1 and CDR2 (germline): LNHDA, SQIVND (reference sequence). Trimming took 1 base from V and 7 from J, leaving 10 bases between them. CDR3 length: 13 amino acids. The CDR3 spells CASSIVTGAGYTF. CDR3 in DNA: TGTGCCAGTAGTATAGTAACGGGGGCTGGCTACACCTTC.

CDR3 amino acids: CASSDLPDTQYF. Here the CDR3 DNA reads TGTGCCAGCAGTGACCTCCCGGATACGCAGTATTTT. The chain combines TRBV2 with TRBJ2-3; unclear D gene. The V gene's germline CDR1 is SNHLY and CDR2 FYNNEI. V gave up 3 bases and J gave up 6 bases, with 7 bases separating them. The CDR3 covers 12 residues.

The CDR3 nucleotides are TGTGCCAGCAGCTGGACAGGGGTTAATGAAAAACTGTTTTTT. Protein product: CASSWTGVNEKLFF. The rearrangement links TRBV5-6 to TRBJ1-4, with TRBD1 matching over 9 bases. This CDR3 region has 14 residues. The ends lost 3 bases at V and 4 bases at J; junction bases unmatched: 1. Germline V lookup: CDR1 SGHDT, CDR2 YYEEEE.

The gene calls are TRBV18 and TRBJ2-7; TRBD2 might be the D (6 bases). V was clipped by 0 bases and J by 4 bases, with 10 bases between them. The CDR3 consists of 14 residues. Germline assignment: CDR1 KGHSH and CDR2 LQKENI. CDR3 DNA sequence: TGTGCCAGCTCACCACCGACTAGTCAGTACGAGCAGTACTTC. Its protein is CASSPPTSQYEQYF.

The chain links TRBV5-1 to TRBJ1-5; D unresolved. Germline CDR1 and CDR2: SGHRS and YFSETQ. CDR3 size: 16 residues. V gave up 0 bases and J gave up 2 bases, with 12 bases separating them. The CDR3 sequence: CASSLEGVGGNQPQHF. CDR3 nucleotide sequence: TGCGCCAGCAGCTTGGAGGGCGTAGGAGGCAATCAGCCCCAGCATTTT.

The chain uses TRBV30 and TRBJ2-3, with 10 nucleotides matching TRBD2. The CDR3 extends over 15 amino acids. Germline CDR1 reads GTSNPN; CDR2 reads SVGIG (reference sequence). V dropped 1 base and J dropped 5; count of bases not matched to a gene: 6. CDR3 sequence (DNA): TGTGCCTGGAGTGGTAGCGGGGGGCGGGTAGATACGCAGTATTTT. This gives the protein CAWSGSGGRVDTQYF.

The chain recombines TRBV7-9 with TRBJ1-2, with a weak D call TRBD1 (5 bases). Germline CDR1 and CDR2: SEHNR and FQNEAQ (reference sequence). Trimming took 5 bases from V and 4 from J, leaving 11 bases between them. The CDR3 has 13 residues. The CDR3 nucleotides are TGTGCCAGCAGCCCACCGGGGCTCTATGGCTACACCTTC. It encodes CASSPPGLYGYTF.

The CDR3 nucleotides are TGTGCCAGCTCACCGCTGAAAACAACTGAAGCTTTCTTT. It encodes CASSPLKTTEAFF. The J gene is TRBJ1-1, the V gene TRBV18, with no clear D. Deletions cut 3 bases from V and 5 bases from J, with 10 bases between. Germline values: CDR1 KGHSH, CDR2 LQKENI. The CDR3 length is 13 residues.

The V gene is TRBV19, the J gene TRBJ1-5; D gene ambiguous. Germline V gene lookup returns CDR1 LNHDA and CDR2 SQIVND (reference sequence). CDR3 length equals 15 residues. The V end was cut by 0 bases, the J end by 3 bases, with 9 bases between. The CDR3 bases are TGTGCCAGTAGTATAGATCTAGGGTACAATCAGCCCCAGCATTTT. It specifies CASSIDLGYNQPQHF.

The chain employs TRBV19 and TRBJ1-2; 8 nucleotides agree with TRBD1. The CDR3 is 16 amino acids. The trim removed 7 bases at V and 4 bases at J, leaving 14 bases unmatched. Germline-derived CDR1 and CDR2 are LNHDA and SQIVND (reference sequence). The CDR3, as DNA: TGTGCCAGTACTATTTCGCCCAGGGGGCAGAGCTATGGCTACACCTTC. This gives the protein CASTISPRGQSYGYTF.

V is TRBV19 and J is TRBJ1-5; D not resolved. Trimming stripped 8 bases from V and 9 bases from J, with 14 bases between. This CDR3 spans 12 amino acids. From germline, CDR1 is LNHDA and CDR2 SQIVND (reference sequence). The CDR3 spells CASETGEGPQHF. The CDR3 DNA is TGTGCCAGTGAGACGGGCGAAGGGCCCCAGCATTTT. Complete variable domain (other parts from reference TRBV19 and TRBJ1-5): DGGITQSPKYLFRKEGQNVTLSCEQNLNHDAMYWYRQDPGQGLRLIYYSQIVNDFQKGDIAEGYSVSREKKESFPLTVTSAQKNPTAFYLCASETGEGPQHFGDGTRLSIL.

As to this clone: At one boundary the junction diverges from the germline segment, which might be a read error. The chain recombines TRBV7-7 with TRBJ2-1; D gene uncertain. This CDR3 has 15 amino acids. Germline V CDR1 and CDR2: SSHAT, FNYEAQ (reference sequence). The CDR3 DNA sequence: TGTGCTAGCAGTCCCGAATTGAACTCCTACAATGAGCAGTTCTTC. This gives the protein CASSPELNSYNEQFF. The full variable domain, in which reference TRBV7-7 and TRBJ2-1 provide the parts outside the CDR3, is GAGVSQSPRYKVTKRGQDVTLRCDPISSHATLYWYQQALGQGPEFLTYFNYEAQPDKSGLPSDRFSAERPEGSISTLTIQRTEQRDSAMYRCASSPELNSYNEQFFGPGTRLTVL.

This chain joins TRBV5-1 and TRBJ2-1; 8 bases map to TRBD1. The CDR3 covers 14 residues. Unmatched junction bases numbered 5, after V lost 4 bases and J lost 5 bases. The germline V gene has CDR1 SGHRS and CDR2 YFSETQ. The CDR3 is CASSAGQEDNEQFF. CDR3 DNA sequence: TGCGCCAGCAGCGCGGGACAGGAAGACAATGAGCAGTTCTTC.

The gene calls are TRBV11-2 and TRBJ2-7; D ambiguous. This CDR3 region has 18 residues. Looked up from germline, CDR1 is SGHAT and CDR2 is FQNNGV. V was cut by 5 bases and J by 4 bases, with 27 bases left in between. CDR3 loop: CASSRIRAPNSLIYEQYF. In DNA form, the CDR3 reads TGTGCCAGCAGCCGAATTCGGGCCCCCAACAGCTTGATTTACGAGCAGTACTTC.

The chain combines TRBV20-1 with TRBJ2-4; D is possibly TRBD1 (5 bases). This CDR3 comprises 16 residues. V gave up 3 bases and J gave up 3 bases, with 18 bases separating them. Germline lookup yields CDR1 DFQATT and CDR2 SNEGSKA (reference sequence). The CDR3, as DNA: TGCAGTGCTAGTTTTTTCAGGGTGGGTGACAAAAACATTCAGTACTTC. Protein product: CSASFFRVGDKNIQYF.

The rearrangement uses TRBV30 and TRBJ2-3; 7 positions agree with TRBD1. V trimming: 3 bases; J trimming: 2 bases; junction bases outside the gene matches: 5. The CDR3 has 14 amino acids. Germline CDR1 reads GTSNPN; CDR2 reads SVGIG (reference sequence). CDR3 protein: CAWSGDRHTDTQYF. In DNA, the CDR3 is TGTGCCTGGAGCGGGGACAGACACACAGATACGCAGTATTTT.